The rows below give T cell receptor beta chains drawn from one sample of a study of OX40 agonist ivuxolimab in advanced cancers. This table comes from immunoSEQ multiplex PCR, and its TCRdb copy is limited to in-frame clones, with some not included. The sample lists 9,500 to 15,000 clones; about 81% were seen once. Sequences were derived from CD4+ or CD8+ T cells sorted from blood, sampled in a trial of the OX40 agonist ivuxolimab. These receptors all stem from an adult with an advanced solid tumor such as melanoma, head and neck, liver or kidney cancer. Each CDR3 is given with its conserved first and last residue. The D gene is left open where the match is weak. Size is stated for part of the rows, as once, few or many counts, or as a class when the clone is expanded.

cdr3_aa cdr3_nt d_call j_call v_call clone_size
CASSPPLAGDEQFF TGTGCCAGCTCACCACCACTAGCGGGAGATGAGCAGTTCTTC TRBD2 TRBJ2-1 TRBV18 NA
CASSQVGGGQPQHF TGCGCCAGCAGCCAAGTCGGCGGGGGACAGCCCCAGCATTTT NA TRBJ1-5 TRBV4-3 NA
CASSIGESYSNQPQHF TGTGCCAGCAGCATAGGAGAGAGCTATAGCAATCAGCCCCAGCATTTT NA TRBJ1-5 TRBV28 NA
CASSLRTGGKGQFF TGTGCCAGCAGCTTACGGACAGGGGGCAAAGGGCAGTTCTTC TRBD1 TRBJ2-1 TRBV7-9 NA
CASSWGEVPYTDTQYF TGCGCCAGCAGCTGGGGGGAGGTTCCTTACACAGATACGCAGTATTTT NA TRBJ2-3 TRBV5-1 NA
CASSQGGADGYTF TGTGCCAGCTCACAAGGGGGGGCGGATGGCTACACCTTC NA TRBJ1-2 TRBV18 NA
CASSPTLEGYEQYF TGCGCCAGCAGCCCAACACTCGAGGGATACGAGCAGTACTTC NA TRBJ2-7 TRBV4-1 NA
CASSLSGTSEETQYF TGTGCCAGCAGCCTGTCCGGGACTAGTGAAGAGACCCAGTACTTC TRBD2 TRBJ2-5 TRBV7-3 NA
CASGEGGADTQYF TGTGCCAGCGGGGAGGGGGGAGCAGATACGCAGTATTTT NA TRBJ2-3 TRBV5-6 NA
CASSFLGINEAFF TGTGCCAGCAGCTTTTTAGGGATCAATGAAGCTTTCTTT NA TRBJ1-1 TRBV7-9 NA
CASSDTRNEQFF TGTGCCAGCAGCGACACTAGGAATGAGCAGTTCTTC NA TRBJ2-1 TRBV5-6 once
CASSESCSAGVPGGNTIYF TGCGCCAGCAGTGAGTCGTGTAGCGCAGGGGTCCCTGGTGGAAACACCATATATTTT NA TRBJ1-3 TRBV10-1 NA
CASSQGGHTQYF TGTGCCAGCAGCCAAGGGGGCCATACGCAGTATTTT TRBD1 TRBJ2-3 TRBV7-9 NA
CASSSSHF TGTGCCAGCAGCTCCTCCCATTTT NA TRBJ1-5 TRBV7-6 NA
CASSQDRSGDYEQYF TGCGCCAGCAGCCAAGACCGTTCGGGCGACTACGAGCAGTACTTC NA TRBJ2-7 TRBV4-3 NA
CASSQVSAGGQIAGVGETQYF TGTGCCAGCAGCCAAGTATCTGCCGGGGGGCAGATAGCGGGAGTGGGGGAGACCCAGTACTTC TRBD2 TRBJ2-5 TRBV4-2 NA
CASSKTYSSYEQYF TGTGCCAGCAGCAAAACTTACAGCTCCTACGAGCAGTACTTC NA TRBJ2-7 TRBV21-1 NA
CSVEDPPGGYEQYF TGCAGCGTTGAAGATCCCCCAGGGGGATACGAGCAGTACTTC TRBD1 TRBJ2-7 TRBV29-1 NA
CASSLESRGLGQIKANYGYTF TGTGCCAGCAGCTTAGAGAGCAGGGGCTTAGGACAGATTAAAGCTAACTATGGCTACACCTTC NA TRBJ1-2 TRBV7-8 once
CASSQEAGGTGEQYF TGTGCCAGCAGCCAAGAGGCAGGGGGCACGGGGGAGCAGTACTTC TRBD1 TRBJ2-7 TRBV4-2 once
CASSVGRTGVEQFF TGTGCCAGCAGCGTAGGTCGAACCGGGGTTGAGCAGTTCTTC NA TRBJ2-1 TRBV9 NA
CASSLGLADTGELFF TGTGCCAGTAGTTTGGGGCTAGCGGACACCGGGGAGCTGTTTTTT TRBD2 TRBJ2-2 TRBV19 NA
CASSYGTYNEQFF TGTGCCAGCAGCTATGGAACCTACAATGAGCAGTTCTTC NA TRBJ2-1 TRBV5-4 NA
CASSQDGTARETQYF TGCGCCAGCAGCCAAGATGGGACGGCCAGGGAGACCCAGTACTTC NA TRBJ2-5 TRBV4-3 NA
CASSYSGTAQNYGYTF TGTGCCAGCAGTTACTCCGGGACAGCGCAAAACTATGGCTACACCTTC TRBD1 TRBJ1-2 TRBV6-5 NA